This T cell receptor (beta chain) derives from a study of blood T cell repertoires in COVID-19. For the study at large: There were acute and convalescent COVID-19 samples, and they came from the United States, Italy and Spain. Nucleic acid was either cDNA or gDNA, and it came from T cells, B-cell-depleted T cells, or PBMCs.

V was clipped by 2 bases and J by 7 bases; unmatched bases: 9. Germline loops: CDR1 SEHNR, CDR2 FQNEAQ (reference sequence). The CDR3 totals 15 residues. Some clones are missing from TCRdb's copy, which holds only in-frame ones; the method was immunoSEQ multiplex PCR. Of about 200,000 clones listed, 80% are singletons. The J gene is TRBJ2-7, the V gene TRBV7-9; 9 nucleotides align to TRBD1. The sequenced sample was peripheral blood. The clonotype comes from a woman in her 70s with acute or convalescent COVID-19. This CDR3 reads CASSLWGTGSGEQYF. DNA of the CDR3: TGTGCCAGCAGCTTATGGGGGACAGGGTCAGGAGAGCAGTACTTC.